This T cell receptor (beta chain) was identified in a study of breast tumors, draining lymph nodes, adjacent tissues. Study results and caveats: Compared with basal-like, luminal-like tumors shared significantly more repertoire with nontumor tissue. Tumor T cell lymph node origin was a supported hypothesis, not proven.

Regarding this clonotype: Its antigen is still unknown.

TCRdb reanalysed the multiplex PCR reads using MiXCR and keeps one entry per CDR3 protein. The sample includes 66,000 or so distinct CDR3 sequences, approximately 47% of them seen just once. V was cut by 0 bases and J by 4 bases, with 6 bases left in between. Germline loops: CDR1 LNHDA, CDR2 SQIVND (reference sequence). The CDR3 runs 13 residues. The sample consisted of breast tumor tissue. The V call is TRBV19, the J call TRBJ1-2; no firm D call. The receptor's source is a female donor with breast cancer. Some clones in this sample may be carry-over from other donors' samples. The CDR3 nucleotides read TGTGCCAGTAGTATAGATCCGGTCTATGGCTACACCTTC. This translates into CASSIDPVYGYTF.